Shown below are 4 T cell receptor beta chains from a single sample sequenced in a study of spatial heterogeneity in lung cancer. Time point: sample taken at primary tumor resection. The input material, whole RNA from tumor, nontumor lung or frozen PBMC, was sequenced unsorted. TCRdb reprocessed the 5' RACE reads with MiXCR, giving one entry per CDR3 protein. The sample carries over 90,000 distinct CDR3 sequences, 7% to 9% recorded once. The material was PBMCs, obtained at surgery. Receptors were obtained from a male donor with early-stage non-small cell lung cancer.

J is TRBJ1-3 and V is TRBV7-2; a weak D match, TRBD1 (5 bases). Germline V gene sequence: CDR1 SGHTA, CDR2 FQGNSA. The CDR3 is 15 amino acids. V lost 5 bases, J lost 0 bases, and 11 bases lay in between. The CDR3 protein is CASSVGPNSGNTIYF. CDR3 coding DNA: TGTGCCAGCAGCGTGGGACCGAACTCTGGAAACACCATATATTTT.

This clonotype was seen only a few times. The rearrangement links TRBV5-1 to TRBJ2-5; TRBD1 agrees at 10 bases. The V and J ends lost 0 bases and 3 bases, in that order; junction bases with no gene match: 2. Germline V gene sequence: CDR1 SGHRS, CDR2 YFSETQ. This CDR3 is 15 amino acids long. This chain's CDR3 is CASSLGQGAEETQYF. CDR3 coding DNA: TGCGCCAGCAGCTTGGGACAGGGGGCTGAAGAGACCCAGTACTTC.

This clonotype was picked up many times. The chain has TRBV15 and TRBJ1-1; D possibly corresponds to TRBD1 (5 bases). Trimming removed 0 bases at V and 5 bases at J, with 10 bases between. This CDR3 comprises 14 residues. In germline, CDR1 is LNHNV, CDR2 YYDKDF (reference sequence). The CDR3 nucleotides are TGTGCCACCAGCAGAGATCTAGGGGAGACTGAAGCTTTCTTT. Protein: CATSRDLGETEAFF.

This clonotype occurred many times. DNA of the CDR3: TGTGCCAGCAGGAGTCCCGGGAGGGGTTCCACTGAAGCTTTCTTT. Translation gives CASRSPGRGSTEAFF. The V call is TRBV12-3 or TRBV12-4, the J call TRBJ1-1, with D possibly matching TRBD1 (5 bases). The CDR3 consists of 15 residues. V was shortened by 6 bases and J by 4 bases, with 18 bases between the two germline ends.